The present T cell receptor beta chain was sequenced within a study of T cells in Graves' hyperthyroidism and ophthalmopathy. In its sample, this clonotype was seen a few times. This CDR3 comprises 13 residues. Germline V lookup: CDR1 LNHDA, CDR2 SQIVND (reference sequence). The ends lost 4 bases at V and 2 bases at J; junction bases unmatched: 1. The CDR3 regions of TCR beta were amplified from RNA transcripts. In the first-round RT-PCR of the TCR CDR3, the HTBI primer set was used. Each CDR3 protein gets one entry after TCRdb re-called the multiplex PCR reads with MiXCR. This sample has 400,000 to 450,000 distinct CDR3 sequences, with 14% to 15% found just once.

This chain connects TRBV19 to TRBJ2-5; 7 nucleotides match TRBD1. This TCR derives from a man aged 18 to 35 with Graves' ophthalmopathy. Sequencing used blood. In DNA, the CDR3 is TGTGCCAGTAGTAAGGACAGGCAAGAGACCCAGTACTTC. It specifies CASSKDRQETQYF.